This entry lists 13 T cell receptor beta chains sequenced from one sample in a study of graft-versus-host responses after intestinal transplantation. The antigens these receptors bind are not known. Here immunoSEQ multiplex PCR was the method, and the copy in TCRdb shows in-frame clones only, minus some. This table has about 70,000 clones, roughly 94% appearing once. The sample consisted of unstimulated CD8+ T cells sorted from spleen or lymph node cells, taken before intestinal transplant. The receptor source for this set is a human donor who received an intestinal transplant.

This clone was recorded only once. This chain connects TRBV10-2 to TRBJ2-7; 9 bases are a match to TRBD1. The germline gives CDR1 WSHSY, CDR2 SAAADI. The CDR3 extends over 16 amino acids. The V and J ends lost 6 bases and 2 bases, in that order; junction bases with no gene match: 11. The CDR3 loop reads CASSMTGGRGAYEQYF. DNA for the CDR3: TGCGCCAGCAGCATGACAGGGGGTCGGGGGGCCTACGAGCAGTACTTC.

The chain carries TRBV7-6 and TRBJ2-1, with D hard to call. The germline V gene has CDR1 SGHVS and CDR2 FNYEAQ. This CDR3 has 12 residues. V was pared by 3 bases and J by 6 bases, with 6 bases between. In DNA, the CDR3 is TGTGCCAGCAGCTTTGGTCGCAATGAGCAGTTCTTC. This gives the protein CASSFGRNEQFF.

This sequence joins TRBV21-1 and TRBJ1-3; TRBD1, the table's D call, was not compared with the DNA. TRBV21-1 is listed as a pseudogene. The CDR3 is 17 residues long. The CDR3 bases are TGTGCCAGCAGCATGGGACAGGGAGGTTCCTCTGGAAACACCATATATTTT. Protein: CASSMGQGGSSGNTIYF.

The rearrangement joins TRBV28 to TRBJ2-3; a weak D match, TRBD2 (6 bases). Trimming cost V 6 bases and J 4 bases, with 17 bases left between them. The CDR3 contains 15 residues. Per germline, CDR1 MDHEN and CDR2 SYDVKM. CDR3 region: CASSRTGEEADTQYF. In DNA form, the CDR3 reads TGTGCCAGCAGCCGGACGGGGGAAGAGGCAGATACGCAGTATTTT.

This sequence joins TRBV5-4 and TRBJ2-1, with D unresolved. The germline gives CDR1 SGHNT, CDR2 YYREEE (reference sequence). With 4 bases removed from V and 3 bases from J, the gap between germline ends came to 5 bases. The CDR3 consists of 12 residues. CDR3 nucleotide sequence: TGTGCCAGCAGCCTTAGCTACAATGAGCAGTTCTTC. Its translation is CASSLSYNEQFF.

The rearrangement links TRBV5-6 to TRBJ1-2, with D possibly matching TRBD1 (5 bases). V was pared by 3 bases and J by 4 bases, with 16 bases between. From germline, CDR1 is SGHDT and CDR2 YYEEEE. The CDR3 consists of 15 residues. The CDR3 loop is CASSSGALPGYGYTF. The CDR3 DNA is TGTGCCAGCAGCTCCGGGGCACTTCCGGGCTATGGCTACACCTTC. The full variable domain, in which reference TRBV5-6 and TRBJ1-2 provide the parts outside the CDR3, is DAGVTQSPTHLIKTRGQQVTLRCSPKSGHDTVSWYQQALGQGPQFIFQYYEEEERQRGNFPDRFSGHQFPNYSSELNVNALLLGDSALYLCASSSGALPGYGYTFGSGTRLTVV.

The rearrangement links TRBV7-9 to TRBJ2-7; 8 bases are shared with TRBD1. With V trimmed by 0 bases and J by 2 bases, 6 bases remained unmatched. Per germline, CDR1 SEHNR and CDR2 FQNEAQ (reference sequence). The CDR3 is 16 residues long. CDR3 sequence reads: CASSLAVNRGTYEQYF. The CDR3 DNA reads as TGTGCCAGCAGCTTAGCGGTAAACAGGGGGACCTACGAGCAGTACTTC.

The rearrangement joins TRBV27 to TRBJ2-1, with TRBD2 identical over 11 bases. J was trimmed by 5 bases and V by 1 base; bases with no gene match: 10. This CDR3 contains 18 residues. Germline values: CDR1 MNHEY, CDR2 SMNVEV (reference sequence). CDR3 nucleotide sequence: TGTGCCAGCAGTTTATTAATTAGCGGGAGGGCCGTCGACAATGAGCAGTTCTTC. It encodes CASSLLISGRAVDNEQFF.

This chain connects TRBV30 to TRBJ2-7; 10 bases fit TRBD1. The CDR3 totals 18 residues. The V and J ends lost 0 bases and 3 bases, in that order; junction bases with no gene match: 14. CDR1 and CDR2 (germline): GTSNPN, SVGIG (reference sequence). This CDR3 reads CAWSVPSYRDRGGYEQYF. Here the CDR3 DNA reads TGTGCCTGGAGTGTACCCTCTTACCGGGACAGGGGAGGCTACGAGCAGTACTTC.

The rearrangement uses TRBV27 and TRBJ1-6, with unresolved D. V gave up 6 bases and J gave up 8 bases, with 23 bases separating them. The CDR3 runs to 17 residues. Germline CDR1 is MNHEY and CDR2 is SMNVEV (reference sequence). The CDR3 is CASRGLDIQEIDSPLHF. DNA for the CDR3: TGTGCCAGCAGGGGGTTAGACATCCAAGAAATCGATTCACCCCTCCACTTT.

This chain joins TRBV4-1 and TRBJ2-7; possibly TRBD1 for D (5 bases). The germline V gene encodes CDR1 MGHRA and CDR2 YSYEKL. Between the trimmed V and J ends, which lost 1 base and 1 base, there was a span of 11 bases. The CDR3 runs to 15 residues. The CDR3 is CASSQVRQTSYEQYF. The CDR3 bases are TGCGCCAGCAGCCAAGTAAGACAGACGTCCTACGAGCAGTACTTC.

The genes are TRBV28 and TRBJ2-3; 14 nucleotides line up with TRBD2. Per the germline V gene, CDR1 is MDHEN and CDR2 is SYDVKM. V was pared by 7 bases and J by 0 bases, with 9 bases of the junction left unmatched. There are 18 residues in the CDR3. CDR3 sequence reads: CASKGLAGERYSTDTQYF. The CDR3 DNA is TGTGCCAGCAAGGGACTAGCGGGAGAGAGGTATAGCACAGATACGCAGTATTTT.

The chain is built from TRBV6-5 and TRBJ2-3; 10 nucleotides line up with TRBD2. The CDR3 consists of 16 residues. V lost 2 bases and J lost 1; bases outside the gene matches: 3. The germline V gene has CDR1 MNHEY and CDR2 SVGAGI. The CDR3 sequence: CASSYLGLAGTDTQYF. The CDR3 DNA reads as TGTGCCAGCAGTTACCTTGGACTAGCGGGCACAGATACGCAGTATTTT.